The 10 T cell receptor beta chains in this list originate from one sample, sequenced in a study of T cell responses to AZD1222 COVID-19 vaccine. Only in-frame clones appear in the TCRdb table, and some are missing; sequencing was by immunoSEQ multiplex PCR. The table has about 77,000 clones, around 90% seen once. Sequencing used peripheral blood, obtained 28 days after the second AZD1222 dose. These TCRs come from an adult who received the AZD1222 COVID-19 vaccine.

This chain connects TRBV30 to TRBJ2-2, with TRBD2 matching over 10 bases. This CDR3 has 14 amino acids. V was pared by 4 bases and J by 7 bases, with 6 bases of the junction left unmatched. Germline CDR1 reads GTSNPN; CDR2 reads SVGIG (reference sequence). CDR3 in amino acids: CAWTGLATIGELFF. Written as DNA, the CDR3 is TGTGCCTGGACGGGACTAGCGACTATCGGGGAGCTGTTTTTT.

The chain couples TRBV29-1 to TRBJ1-5, with TRBD1 matching over 9 bases. The trim removed 6 bases at V and 3 bases at J, leaving 6 bases unmatched. Germline loops: CDR1 SQVTM, CDR2 ANQGSEA. The CDR3 length is 14 residues. The CDR3 nucleotides read TGCAGCGTCGCGGGACAGGGAGACAATCAGCCCCAGCATTTT. This sequence encodes CSVAGQGDNQPQHF.

The sample holds one count of this clone. The chain couples TRBV2 to TRBJ1-2; tentative D call: TRBD1 (5 bases). CDR1 is SNHLY and CDR2 is FYNNEI in the germline V gene. The CDR3 has 14 amino acids. With 3 bases removed from V and 4 bases from J, the gap between germline ends came to 12 bases. Here the CDR3 reads CASSDLGQLYGYTF. For the CDR3, the DNA is TGTGCCAGCAGTGATCTGGGGCAGCTCTATGGCTACACCTTC.

The chain employs TRBV4-2 and TRBJ1-2, with no clear D. Deletions cut 4 bases from V and 0 bases from J, with 9 bases between. Germline assignment: CDR1 LGHNA and CDR2 YNFKEQ. This CDR3 is built from 14 residues. In nucleotides, the CDR3 is TGTGCCAGCAGCCCTAATCCAGCTAACTATGGCTACACCTTC. Encoded protein: CASSPNPANYGYTF.

The rearrangement joins TRBV6-6 to TRBJ1-5, with TRBD1 matching over 7 bases. The CDR3 sequence is 14 residues long. The V gene's germline CDR1 is MNHNY and CDR2 SVGAGI (reference sequence). The V gene end was trimmed by 6 bases and the J gene end by 4 bases; junction bases not matched to a gene: 6. The CDR3 here is CASRPRDSNQPQHF. The DNA of the CDR3 is TGTGCCAGCAGGCCCCGGGACAGTAATCAGCCCCAGCATTTT.

The genes are TRBV6-4 and TRBJ2-7; tentatively, D is TRBD2 (6 bases). V was clipped by 6 bases and J by 2 bases, with 17 bases between them. This CDR3 has 15 residues. Germline V gives CDR1 MRHNA, CDR2 SNTAGT. CDR3 sequence (DNA): TGTGCCAGCAGCCCCTCGGGGGACGGAACCTACGAGCAGTACTTC. Translation gives CASSPSGDGTYEQYF.

The chain carries TRBV4-1 and TRBJ1-2; no firm D call. V was cut by 1 base and J by 2 bases, with 11 bases left in between. CDR3 length: 15 amino acids. CDR1 and CDR2 (germline): MGHRA, YSYEKL. This chain's CDR3 is CASSQALKPNYGYTF. The CDR3 DNA reads as TGCGCCAGCAGCCAAGCTCTGAAACCGAACTATGGCTACACCTTC.

The CDR3 DNA reads TGTGCCAGCAGCGGCGGGACCGCCAACGATGAGCAGTTCTTC. This encodes CASSGGTANDEQFF. The gene calls are TRBV7-8 and TRBJ2-1; D is perhaps TRBD2 (6 bases). The germline CDR1 and CDR2 sequences are SGHVS and FQNEAQ. V was shortened by 5 bases and J by 8 bases, with 16 bases between the two germline ends. The CDR3 has 14 residues.

The rearrangement uses TRBV5-1 and TRBJ1-5, with a possible D match to TRBD1 (6 bases). The CDR3 consists of 14 residues. Looked up from germline, CDR1 is SGHRS and CDR2 is YFSETQ. The V and J ends lost 4 bases and 3 bases respectively, with 11 bases between them. In DNA, the CDR3 is TGCGCCAGCAGCGTCACAGGGTTCAATCAGCCCCAGCATTTT. It yields the protein CASSVTGFNQPQHF.

The chain has TRBV27 and TRBJ1-5; TRBD1 matches 7 bases. This CDR3 comprises 14 residues. The ends lost 10 bases at V and 1 base at J; junction bases unmatched: 7. Germline assignment: CDR1 MNHEY and CDR2 SMNVEV (reference sequence). The CDR3 reads CATQQGRSNQPQHF. The CDR3 DNA reads as TGTGCCACCCAACAGGGGAGGAGCAATCAGCCCCAGCATTTT.